These T cell receptor beta chains were read from a single sample in a study of shared clonotypes between healthy human individuals. The data were produced by immunoSEQ multiplex PCR, yet TCRdb's version contains in-frame clones alone and is incomplete. Of 2 million or so clones in the sample, 90% to 95% were seen once. Sequencing used naive CD4+ T cells sorted from blood. Receptors were obtained from a man aged 18 to 29 in good health. CDR3s include the opening cysteine and the closing phenylalanine or tryptophan. Fields, in order: CDR3 protein, CDR3 DNA, V gene, clone size, J gene, D gene, CDR3 length. The D gene is left open where the match is weak. Clone size is stated in some rows and not others, as once, few, many or a class when expanded.

cdr3_aa: CASRMTGVVFSSYEQYF
cdr3_nt: TGTGCCAGCAGGATGACAGGGGTGGTGTTCAGCTCCTACGAGCAGTACTTC
v_call: TRBV5-6
clone_size: .
j_call: TRBJ2-7
d_call: TRBD1
cdr3_length: 17

cdr3_aa: CAISEGGKGGSNQPQHF
cdr3_nt: TGTGCCATCAGTGAAGGGGGGAAAGGGGGAAGCAATCAGCCCCAGCATTTT
v_call: TRBV10-3
clone_size: .
j_call: TRBJ1-5
d_call: .
cdr3_length: 17

cdr3_aa: CATSGTYATNEKLFF
cdr3_nt: TGTGCCACCAGCGGTACCTACGCAACTAATGAAAAACTGTTTTTT
v_call: TRBV15
clone_size: once
j_call: TRBJ1-4
d_call: .
cdr3_length: 15

cdr3_aa: CASSQTDRDTEAFF
cdr3_nt: TGTGCCAGCTCTCAAACGGACAGGGATACTGAAGCTTTCTTT
v_call: TRBV18
clone_size: .
j_call: TRBJ1-1
d_call: TRBD1
cdr3_length: 14

cdr3_aa: CASSSASGSRQETQYF
cdr3_nt: TGTGCCAGCAGTTCGGCTAGCGGGAGTCGACAGGAGACCCAGTACTTC
v_call: TRBV6-5
clone_size: .
j_call: TRBJ2-5
d_call: TRBD2
cdr3_length: 16

cdr3_aa: CAWRVRLGAGGTLYEQYF
cdr3_nt: TGTGCCTGGAGGGTGCGGTTGGGAGCGGGCGGCACGCTCTACGAGCAGTACTTC
v_call: TRBV30
clone_size: .
j_call: TRBJ2-7
d_call: .
cdr3_length: 18

cdr3_aa: CASSYSIQGAINIQYF
cdr3_nt: TGTGCCAGCAGTTACTCGATCCAGGGGGCAATAAACATTCAGTACTTC
v_call: TRBV6-5
clone_size: .
j_call: TRBJ2-4
d_call: TRBD1
cdr3_length: 16

cdr3_aa: CASSLQGATNEKLFF
cdr3_nt: TGTGCCAGCAGCTTACAGGGGGCAACTAATGAAAAACTGTTTTTT
v_call: TRBV5-6
clone_size: .
j_call: TRBJ1-4
d_call: TRBD1
cdr3_length: 15

cdr3_aa: CASRKQGPFSNQPQHF
cdr3_nt: TGTGCCAGTAGAAAACAGGGACCCTTTAGCAATCAGCCCCAGCATTTT
v_call: TRBV19
clone_size: .
j_call: TRBJ1-5
d_call: .
cdr3_length: 16

cdr3_aa: CASSETDRGQPQHF
cdr3_nt: TGTGCCAGCAGCGAGACCGACCGCGGTCAGCCCCAGCATTTT
v_call: TRBV11-2
clone_size: .
j_call: TRBJ1-5
d_call: .
cdr3_length: 14

cdr3_aa: CASSETPATYEQYF
cdr3_nt: TGTGCCAGCAGCGAGACCCCTGCCACCTACGAGCAGTACTTC
v_call: TRBV9
clone_size: .
j_call: TRBJ2-7
d_call: .
cdr3_length: 14

cdr3_aa: CASSPPIRNEQFF
cdr3_nt: TGTGCCAGCTCACCGCCTATAAGGAATGAGCAGTTCTTC
v_call: TRBV18
clone_size: .
j_call: TRBJ2-1
d_call: .
cdr3_length: 13

cdr3_aa: CASSLSWNEKLFF
cdr3_nt: TGCGCCAGCAGCTTGTCCTGGAATGAAAAACTGTTTTTT
v_call: TRBV5-1
clone_size: .
j_call: TRBJ1-4
d_call: .
cdr3_length: 13

cdr3_aa: CASIGQGLYQETQYF
cdr3_nt: TGTGCCAGCATCGGACAGGGGCTATACCAAGAGACCCAGTACTTC
v_call: TRBV2
clone_size: .
j_call: TRBJ2-5
d_call: TRBD1
cdr3_length: 15

cdr3_aa: CASSLINEQFF
cdr3_nt: TGTGCCAGCAGCTTAATCAATGAGCAGTTCTTC
v_call: TRBV7-2
clone_size: .
j_call: TRBJ2-1
d_call: .
cdr3_length: 11

cdr3_aa: CASPSGQGRIYSNQPQHF
cdr3_nt: TGTGCCAGCCCGTCGGGGCAGGGGCGCATCTATAGCAATCAGCCCCAGCATTTT
v_call: TRBV27
clone_size: .
j_call: TRBJ1-5
d_call: .
cdr3_length: 18

cdr3_aa: CASSEGLTSTDTQYF
cdr3_nt: TGTGCCAGCAGCGAGGGACTAACTAGCACAGATACGCAGTATTTT
v_call: TRBV9
clone_size: .
j_call: TRBJ2-3
d_call: TRBD2
cdr3_length: 15

cdr3_aa: CASSIPGAPQRGYTF
cdr3_nt: TGTGCCAGTAGTATACCCGGGGCGCCTCAGCGCGGCTACACCTTC
v_call: TRBV19
clone_size: once
j_call: TRBJ1-2
d_call: .
cdr3_length: 15

cdr3_aa: CASSPSTGSREQYF
cdr3_nt: TGTGCCAGCTCACCGTCGACAGGGTCTCGGGAGCAGTACTTC
v_call: TRBV18
clone_size: .
j_call: TRBJ2-7
d_call: TRBD1
cdr3_length: 14

cdr3_aa: CASTRRGDSYNEQFF
cdr3_nt: TGTGCCAGCACCCGGAGGGGGGACTCCTACAATGAGCAGTTCTTC
v_call: TRBV6-5
clone_size: .
j_call: TRBJ2-1
d_call: .
cdr3_length: 15

cdr3_aa: CASSTGTAGYGYTF
cdr3_nt: TGCGCCAGCAGCACGGGGACTGCGGGCTATGGCTACACCTTC
v_call: TRBV5-1
clone_size: many
j_call: TRBJ1-2
d_call: .
cdr3_length: 14

cdr3_aa: CASSADGNQPQHF
cdr3_nt: TGTGCCAGCAGCGCGGATGGCAATCAGCCCCAGCATTTT
v_call: TRBV6-1
clone_size: .
j_call: TRBJ1-5
d_call: .
cdr3_length: 13

cdr3_aa: CASSERTPSGTGELFF
cdr3_nt: TGTGCCAGCAGTGAAAGAACTCCCTCCGGCACCGGGGAGCTGTTTTTT
v_call: TRBV6-1
clone_size: .
j_call: TRBJ2-2
d_call: .
cdr3_length: 16

cdr3_aa: CASRHRDFTDTQYF
cdr3_nt: TGTGCCAGCAGACACCGGGACTTCACAGATACGCAGTATTTT
v_call: TRBV2
clone_size: once
j_call: TRBJ2-3
d_call: .
cdr3_length: 14

cdr3_aa: CATSKVHGTEAFF
cdr3_nt: TGTGCCACCAGCAAGGTCCACGGCACTGAAGCTTTCTTT
v_call: TRBV15
clone_size: .
j_call: TRBJ1-1
d_call: .
cdr3_length: 13

cdr3_aa: CASSDIDRDADTQYF
cdr3_nt: TGTGCCAGCAGTGACATAGACAGGGACGCAGATACGCAGTATTTT
v_call: TRBV25-1
clone_size: .
j_call: TRBJ2-3
d_call: TRBD1
cdr3_length: 15

cdr3_aa: CASRRTGGGDQPQHF
cdr3_nt: TGTGCCAGCCGGCGTACGGGGGGCGGTGATCAGCCCCAGCATTTT
v_call: TRBV2
clone_size: .
j_call: TRBJ1-5
d_call: .
cdr3_length: 15

cdr3_aa: CASGKGTGGTYEQYF
cdr3_nt: TGTGCCAGTGGAAAGGGGACAGGAGGTACCTACGAGCAGTACTTC
v_call: TRBV19
clone_size: .
j_call: TRBJ2-7
d_call: TRBD1
cdr3_length: 15

cdr3_aa: CASRVGSGDSYEQYF
cdr3_nt: TGCGCCAGCAGGGTGGGGAGCGGGGACTCCTACGAGCAGTACTTC
v_call: TRBV5-1
clone_size: once
j_call: TRBJ2-7
d_call: TRBD2
cdr3_length: 15

cdr3_aa: CASSLEGTTTDTQYF
cdr3_nt: TGCGCCAGCAGCTTGGAAGGTACCACCACAGATACGCAGTATTTT
v_call: TRBV5-1
clone_size: .
j_call: TRBJ2-3
d_call: .
cdr3_length: 15

cdr3_aa: CASSRGTGKAYNEQFF
cdr3_nt: TGTGCCAGCAGCCGAGGGACAGGGAAAGCTTACAATGAGCAGTTCTTC
v_call: TRBV7-3
clone_size: .
j_call: TRBJ2-1
d_call: TRBD1
cdr3_length: 16

cdr3_aa: CASSYGQGFINTEAFF
cdr3_nt: TGTGCCAGCAGTTACGGGCAGGGGTTTATCAACACTGAAGCTTTCTTT
v_call: TRBV6-5
clone_size: once
j_call: TRBJ1-1
d_call: .
cdr3_length: 16

cdr3_aa: CASSGRVGTEAFF
cdr3_nt: TGTGCCAGCAGTGGGAGGGTCGGCACTGAAGCTTTCTTT
v_call: TRBV2
clone_size: .
j_call: TRBJ1-1
d_call: .
cdr3_length: 13

cdr3_aa: CASSRAQGETQYF
cdr3_nt: TGTGCCAGTAGCAGGGCGCAGGGAGAGACCCAGTACTTC
v_call: TRBV19
clone_size: .
j_call: TRBJ2-5
d_call: .
cdr3_length: 13

cdr3_aa: CASAEGSEQFF
cdr3_nt: TGTGCTAGTGCAGAGGGTAGTGAGCAGTTCTTC
v_call: TRBV12-5
clone_size: .
j_call: TRBJ2-1
d_call: .
cdr3_length: 11